These 22 T cell receptor beta chains came from one sample sequenced in a study of control samples from healthy donors and cancer patients (dated by TCRdb to the early 2020s). Receptor amplification or capture employed the immunoSEQ multiplex PCR assay. In TCRdb, the immuneACCESS table is reduced to in-frame sequences with V and J assigned. These tables do not hold every clone; where another copy was compared, an unresolved V gene accounts for under half, and the others remain unexplained. This sample is represented by 150,000 or so clones; 90% to 95% of them were singletons. Jointly, the top ten make up approximately 6% of the sample. The sequencing input was blood. The source is a man aged 40-49 years in good health.

The rearrangement uses TRBV3-1 (or the pseudogene TRBV3-2) and TRBJ2-5; either TRBD1 or TRBD2 may supply D (5 bases each). Trimming shortened V by 1 base and J by 5 bases, and 17 bases separated the two germline ends. Germline V gene data show CDR1 as LGHDT and CDR2 as YNNKEL (reference sequence). This CDR3 comprises 16 residues. CDR3 in amino acids: CASSQGGARGRETQYF. As DNA, the CDR3 is TGTGCCAGCAGCCAAGGGGGAGCTAGGGGCCGGGAGACCCAGTACTTC.

The chain uses TRBV18 and TRBJ1-4; no clear D gene. The germline V and J ends were trimmed by 3 bases and 0 bases, with 8 bases remaining between them. The CDR3 totals 15 residues. In germline, CDR1 is KGHSH, CDR2 LQKENI. The CDR3 nucleotides read TGTGCCAGCTCACCGGACGGACCAACTAATGAAAAACTGTTTTTT. Translation gives CASSPDGPTNEKLFF.

The chain couples TRBV6-1 to TRBJ1-6; 8 nucleotides agree with TRBD1. CDR1 is MNHNS and CDR2 is SASEGT in the germline V gene. The CDR3 is made up of 15 amino acids. Trimming at V came to 2 bases and at J to 9 bases, leaving 6 bases not matched to a gene. CDR3 in DNA: TGTGCCAGCAGTGAACCCCACAGGGGGATTTCACCCCTCCACTTT. Encoded protein: CASSEPHRGISPLHF.

In regard to this clone: The junction shows a germline mismatch at one end, possibly a read error. The CDR3 loop is CASSPGTSKDTQYF. CDR3 sequence (DNA): TGTGCCAGCTCACCCGGGACTAGCAAAGATACGCAGTATTTT. The chain recombines TRBV18 with TRBJ2-3; 9 bases are a match to TRBD2. CDR3 length equals 14 residues. Germline CDR1 and CDR2: KGHSH and LQKENI. The full variable domain, its missing parts supplied by reference TRBV18 and TRBJ2-3, is NAGVMQNPRHLVRRRGQEARLRCSPMKGHSHVYWYRQLPEEGLKFMVYLQKENIIDESGMPKERFSAEFPKEGPSILRIQQVVRGDSAAYFCASSPGTSKDTQYFGPGTRLTVL.

The chain couples TRBV11-2 to TRBJ1-3; D might be TRBD1 (5 bases). From germline, CDR1 is SGHAT and CDR2 FQNNGV. Trimming left V 4 bases short and J 4 bases short, with 20 bases between. The CDR3 runs to 17 residues. CDR3 loop: CASSSWGRSSRGNTIYF. CDR3 nucleotide sequence: TGTGCCAGCAGCTCCTGGGGACGGTCTAGTAGGGGAAACACCATATATTTT.

This clone was found once. This chain uses TRBV6-6 with TRBJ1-1, with D hard to call. Deletions cut 2 bases from V and 5 bases from J, with 12 bases between. Germline CDR1 MNHNY, CDR2 SVGAGI (reference sequence). CDR3 size: 14 residues. The CDR3 DNA follows: TGTGCCAGCAGTTACGGCCCCGGAGGGACTGAAGCTTTCTTT. Translated: CASSYGPGGTEAFF.

V is TRBV5-4 and J is TRBJ2-7, with 7 nucleotides matching TRBD1. This CDR3 contains 18 residues. In germline, CDR1 is SGHNT, CDR2 YYREEE (reference sequence). J gave up 1 base and V 2 bases, and 15 bases lay outside the gene matches. CDR3 coding DNA: TGTGCCAGCAGCTTTCGACAGGGCAGATCCACAACGTCCTACGAGCAGTACTTC. This encodes CASSFRQGRSTTSYEQYF.

The chain has TRBV25-1 and TRBJ2-1; 10 nucleotides agree with TRBD1. The V segment lost 3 bases and the J segment 8 bases; nucleotides outside the gene matches: 7. The V gene's germline CDR1 is MGHDK and CDR2 SYGVNS. CDR3 size: 15 residues. For the CDR3, the DNA is TGTGCCAGCAGTGATAACAGACAGGGGGCCGATGAGCAGTTCTTC. As protein: CASSDNRQGADEQFF.

The chain uses TRBV18 and TRBJ2-2, with no clear D. Germline assignment: CDR1 KGHSH and CDR2 LQKENI. Trimming removed 3 bases from V and 0 bases from J, with 11 bases in between. The CDR3 is 16 amino acids. The CDR3: CASSPEPGPNTGELFF. The DNA for the CDR3 is TGTGCCAGCTCACCCGAACCGGGCCCGAACACCGGGGAGCTGTTTTTT.

To note about this clone: The sample holds other DNA sequences that translate to the same CDR3. The genes are TRBV24-1 and TRBJ1-2; no clear D gene. CDR3 length: 12 residues. The germline V gene has CDR1 KGHDR and CDR2 SFDVKD. V lost 1 base and J 4 bases, leaving 3 bases between the germline ends. In DNA form, the CDR3 reads TGTGCCACCAGTGATTTCGTCTATGGCTACACCTTC. It specifies CATSDFVYGYTF.

The chain couples TRBV11-2 to TRBJ1-5; TRBD1 matches 7 bases. Unmatched junction bases numbered 5, after V lost 5 bases and J lost 7 bases. This CDR3 region has 13 residues. The germline CDR1 and CDR2 sequences are SGHAT and FQNNGV. The CDR3 bases are TGTGCCAGCAGCGAAGGGGGCGGACAGCCCCAGCATTTT. Translation: CASSEGGGQPQHF.

The chain uses TRBV6-5 and TRBJ1-3; D not resolved. Deletions cut 5 bases from V and 4 bases from J, with 12 bases between. This CDR3 has 14 amino acids. Per the germline V gene, CDR1 is MNHEY and CDR2 is SVGAGI. The CDR3 sequence: CASSRSVQGNTIYF. The CDR3 DNA sequence: TGTGCCAGCAGTAGATCCGTCCAGGGAAACACCATATATTTT.

V usage is TRBV6-1 and J usage is TRBJ2-3, with 7 nucleotides matching TRBD2. Germline-derived CDR1 and CDR2 are MNHNS and SASEGT. CDR3 length equals 14 residues. The ends lost 3 bases at V and 7 bases at J; junction bases unmatched: 7. The CDR3 nucleotides read TGTGCCAGCAGTGAGGGGCTAGCGGCCCATACGCAGTATTTT. Protein product: CASSEGLAAHTQYF.

The chain links TRBV5-1 to TRBJ1-1; D is unresolved. Germline V gene sequence: CDR1 SGHRS, CDR2 YFSETQ. The CDR3 length is 14 residues. Trimming left V 1 base short and J 5 bases short, with 12 bases between. The CDR3 region is CASSLSGLGTEAFF. The CDR3 nucleotides are TGCGCCAGCAGCTTGTCCGGGTTAGGTACTGAAGCTTTCTTT.

The V call is TRBV7-9, the J call TRBJ2-1, with 9 bases that match TRBD2. V lost 1 base and J lost 9; bases outside the gene matches: 7. Looked up from germline, CDR1 is SEHNR and CDR2 is FQNEAQ (reference sequence). This CDR3 is 15 amino acids long. The CDR3 sequence: CASSLETSGWVEQFF. CDR3 nucleotide sequence: TGTGCCAGCAGCTTAGAAACTAGCGGGTGGGTTGAGCAGTTCTTC.

The chain is built from TRBV10-3 and TRBJ1-2; D is unclear. V was shortened by 2 bases and J by 2 bases, with 12 bases between the two germline ends. The CDR3 length is 15 residues. Germline CDR1 is ENHRY and CDR2 is SYGVKD. In DNA form, the CDR3 reads TGTGCCATCAGTGAGGGCGAGCCTCCCAACTATGGCTACACCTTC. This sequence encodes CAISEGEPPNYGYTF.

V and J are TRBV28 and TRBJ1-2; possibly TRBD1 for D (5 bases). This CDR3 region has 13 residues. Germline loops: CDR1 MDHEN, CDR2 SYDVKM. V lost 6 bases and J 8 bases, leaving 16 bases between the germline ends. The CDR3 region is CASSRGEGRGYTF. For the CDR3, the DNA is TGTGCCAGCAGCCGCGGCGAGGGGAGAGGCTACACCTTC.

This sequence joins TRBV19 and TRBJ1-1; TRBD1 matches 7 bases. The germline V gene encodes CDR1 LNHDA and CDR2 SQIVND (reference sequence). Losses at the gene ends were 5 bases for V and 4 bases for J; bases not matched to a gene: 10. The CDR3 loop spans 15 amino acids. DNA for the CDR3: TGTGCCAGTAGTCCGCGACAGGGAGGTAGCACTGAAGCTTTCTTT. It is translated as CASSPRQGGSTEAFF.

The chain employs TRBV7-9 and TRBJ2-3, with 10 bases fitting TRBD2. The CDR3 covers 17 residues. Trimming cost V 6 bases and J 4 bases; bases outside gene matches: 13. Germline V gene data show CDR1 as SEHNR and CDR2 as FQNEAQ (reference sequence). The CDR3 DNA is TGTGCCAGCAGACCCCTCGCAGCGGGGGGGCCTTCAGATACGCAGTATTTT. This sequence encodes CASRPLAAGGPSDTQYF.

The rearrangement joins TRBV7-2 to TRBJ1-1; D possibly corresponds to TRBD1 (5 bases). Germline V gives CDR1 SGHTA, CDR2 FQGNSA. The CDR3 has 15 residues. V was cut by 5 bases and J by 4 bases, with 17 bases left in between. CDR3 sequence: CASSGARGGATEAFF. In nucleotides, the CDR3 is TGTGCCAGCAGCGGAGCTCGGGGAGGGGCCACTGAAGCTTTCTTT.

The chain couples TRBV7-9 to TRBJ1-1; a weak D match, TRBD1 (6 bases). The CDR3 spans 15 residues. Germline V gene lookup returns CDR1 SEHNR and CDR2 FQNEAQ (reference sequence). V lost 4 bases and J lost 6, with 18 bases in between. The CDR3 DNA follows: TGTGCCAGCAGCTCTTTCCGGGGGCGAGAGGCTGAAGCTTTCTTT. It specifies CASSSFRGREAEAFF.

This clone was recorded once. The chain recombines TRBV5-6 with TRBJ1-2; 8 bases are shared with TRBD1. CDR1 is SGHDT and CDR2 is YYEEEE in the germline V gene. Unmatched junction bases numbered 7, after V lost 1 base and J lost 8 bases. This CDR3 spans 14 amino acids. Here the CDR3 DNA reads TGTGCCAGCAGCTTGCGACAGGGGCGGTTCGGCTACACCTTC. Protein product: CASSLRQGRFGYTF.